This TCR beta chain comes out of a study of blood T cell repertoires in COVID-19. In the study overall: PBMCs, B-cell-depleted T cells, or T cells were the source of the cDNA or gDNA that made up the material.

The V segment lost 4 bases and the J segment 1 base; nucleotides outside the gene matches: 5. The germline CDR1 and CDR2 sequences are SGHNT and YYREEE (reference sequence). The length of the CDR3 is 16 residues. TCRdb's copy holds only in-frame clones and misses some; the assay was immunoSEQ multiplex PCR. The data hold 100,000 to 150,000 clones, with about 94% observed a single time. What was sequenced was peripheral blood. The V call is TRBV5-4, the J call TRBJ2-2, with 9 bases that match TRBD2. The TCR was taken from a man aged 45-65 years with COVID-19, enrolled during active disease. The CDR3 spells CASSPGTSRNTGELFF. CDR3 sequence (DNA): TGTGCCAGCAGCCCAGGGACTAGCCGGAACACCGGGGAGCTGTTTTTT. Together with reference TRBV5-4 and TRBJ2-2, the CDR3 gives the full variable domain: ETGVTQSPTHLIKTRGQQVTLRCSSQSGHNTVSWYQQALGQGPQFIFQYYREEENGRGNFPPRFSGLQFPNYSSELNVNALELDDSALYLCASSPGTSRNTGELFFGEGSRLTVL.